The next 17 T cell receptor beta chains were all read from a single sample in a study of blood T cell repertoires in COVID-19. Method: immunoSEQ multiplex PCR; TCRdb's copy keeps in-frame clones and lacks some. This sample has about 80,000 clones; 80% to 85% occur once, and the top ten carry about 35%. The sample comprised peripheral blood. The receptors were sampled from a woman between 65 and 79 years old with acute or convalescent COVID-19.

CDR3 residues: CASRGQGWGQPQHF. Here the CDR3 DNA reads TGTGCCAGCCGAGGACAGGGGTGGGGTCAGCCCCAGCATTTT. This chain joins TRBV25-1 and TRBJ1-5; 9 positions match TRBD1. This CDR3 is built from 14 residues. V lost 8 bases and J lost 6; bases outside the gene matches: 8. Germline CDR1 reads MGHDK; CDR2 reads SYGVNS.

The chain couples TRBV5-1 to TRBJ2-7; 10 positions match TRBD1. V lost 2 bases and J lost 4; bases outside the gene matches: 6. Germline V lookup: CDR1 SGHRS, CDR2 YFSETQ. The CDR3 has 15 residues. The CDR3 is CASSFETGGRYEQYF. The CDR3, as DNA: TGCGCCAGCAGCTTTGAGACAGGGGGCAGGTACGAGCAGTACTTC.

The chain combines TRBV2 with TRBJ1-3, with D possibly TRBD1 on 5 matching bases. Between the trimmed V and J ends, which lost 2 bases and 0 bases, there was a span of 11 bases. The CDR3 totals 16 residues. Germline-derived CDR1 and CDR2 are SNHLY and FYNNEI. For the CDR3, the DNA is TGTGCCAGCAGTGAAAGACAGATAAGCTCTGGAAACACCATATATTTT. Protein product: CASSERQISSGNTIYF.

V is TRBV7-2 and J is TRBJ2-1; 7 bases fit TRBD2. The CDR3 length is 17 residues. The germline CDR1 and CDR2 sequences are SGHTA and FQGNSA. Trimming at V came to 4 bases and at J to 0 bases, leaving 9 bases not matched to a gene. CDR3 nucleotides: TGTGCCAGCAGCTCAACTTCGGGCGGGGGCTCCTACAATGAGCAGTTCTTC. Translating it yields CASSSTSGGGSYNEQFF.

The chain's CDR3 is CASSAQLAGGGGAYNEQFF. In DNA, the CDR3 is TGCGCCAGCAGCGCTCAACTAGCGGGAGGCGGTGGCGCCTACAATGAGCAGTTCTTC. The rearrangement uses TRBV4-1 and TRBJ2-1; 12 positions agree with TRBD2. CDR3 size: 19 residues. Germline V gene data show CDR1 as MGHRA and CDR2 as YSYEKL. Trimming at V came to 5 bases and at J to 2 bases, leaving 13 bases not matched to a gene.

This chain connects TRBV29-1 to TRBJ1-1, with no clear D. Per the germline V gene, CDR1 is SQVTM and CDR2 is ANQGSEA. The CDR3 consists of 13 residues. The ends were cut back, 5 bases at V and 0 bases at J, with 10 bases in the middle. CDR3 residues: CSVIPEMNTEAFF. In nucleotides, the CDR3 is TGCAGCGTTATCCCAGAAATGAACACTGAAGCTTTCTTT. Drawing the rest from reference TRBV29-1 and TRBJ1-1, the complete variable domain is SAVISQKPSRDICQRGTSLTIQCQVDSQVTMMFWYRQQPGQSLTLIATANQGSEATYESGFVIDKFPISRPNLTFSTLTVSNMSPEDSSIYLCSVIPEMNTEAFFGQGTRLTVV.

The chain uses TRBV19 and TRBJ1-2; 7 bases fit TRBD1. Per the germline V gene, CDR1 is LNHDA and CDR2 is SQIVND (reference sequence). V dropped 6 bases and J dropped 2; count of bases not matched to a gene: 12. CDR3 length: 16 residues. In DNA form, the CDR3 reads TGTGCCAGTAGCACGCGGCAGGGGGACTCGAACTATGGCTACACCTTC. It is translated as CASSTRQGDSNYGYTF.

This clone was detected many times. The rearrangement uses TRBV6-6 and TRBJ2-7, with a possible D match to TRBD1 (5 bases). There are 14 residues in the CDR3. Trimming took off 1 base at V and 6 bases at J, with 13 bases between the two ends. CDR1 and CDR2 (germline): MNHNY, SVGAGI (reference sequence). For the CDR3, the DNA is TGTGCCAGCAGTTACTATAAGGGGTACGGCGAGCAGTACTTC. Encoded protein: CASSYYKGYGEQYF.

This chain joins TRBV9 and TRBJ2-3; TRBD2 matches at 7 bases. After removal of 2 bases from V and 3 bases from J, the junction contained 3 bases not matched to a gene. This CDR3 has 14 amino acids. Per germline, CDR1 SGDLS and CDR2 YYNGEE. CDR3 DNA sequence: TGTGCCAGCAGCGTGGGCGGGAGTACAGATACGCAGTATTTT. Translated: CASSVGGSTDTQYF.

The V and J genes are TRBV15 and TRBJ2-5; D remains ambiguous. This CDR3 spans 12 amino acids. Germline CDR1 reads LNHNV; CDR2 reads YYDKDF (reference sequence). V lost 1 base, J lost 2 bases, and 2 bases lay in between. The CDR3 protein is CATSRAQETQYF. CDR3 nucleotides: TGTGCCACCAGCAGAGCTCAAGAGACCCAGTACTTC.

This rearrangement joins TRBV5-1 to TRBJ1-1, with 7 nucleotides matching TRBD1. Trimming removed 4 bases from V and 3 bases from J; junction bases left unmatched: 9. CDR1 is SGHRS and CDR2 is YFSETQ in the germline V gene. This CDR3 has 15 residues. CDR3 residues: CASSNPRDRDTEAFF. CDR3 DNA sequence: TGCGCCAGCAGCAACCCCCGGGACAGAGACACTGAAGCTTTCTTT.

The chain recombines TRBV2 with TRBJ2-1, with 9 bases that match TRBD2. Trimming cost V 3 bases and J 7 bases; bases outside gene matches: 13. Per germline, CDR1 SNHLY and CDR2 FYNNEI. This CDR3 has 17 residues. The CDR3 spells CASSDSFAGGLGNEQFF. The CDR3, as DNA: TGTGCCAGCAGTGACTCCTTCGCGGGAGGGCTCGGGAATGAGCAGTTCTTC.

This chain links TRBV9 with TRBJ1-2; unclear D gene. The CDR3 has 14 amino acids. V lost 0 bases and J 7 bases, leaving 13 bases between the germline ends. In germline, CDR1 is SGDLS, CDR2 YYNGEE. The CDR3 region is CASSVEEPSSGYTF. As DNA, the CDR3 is TGTGCCAGCAGCGTAGAGGAGCCCTCGAGTGGCTACACCTTC.

The CDR3 region is CASKRGEGDNWGLAGALNTGELFF. CDR3 DNA: TGTGCCAGTAAGAGAGGGGAAGGGGATAACTGGGGACTAGCGGGAGCCCTGAACACCGGGGAGCTGTTTTTT. The chain is built from TRBV19 and TRBJ2-2, with 14 bases aligning to TRBD2. Per germline, CDR1 LNHDA and CDR2 SQIVND (reference sequence). The V segment lost 7 bases and the J segment 1 base; nucleotides outside the gene matches: 26. This CDR3 region has 24 residues.

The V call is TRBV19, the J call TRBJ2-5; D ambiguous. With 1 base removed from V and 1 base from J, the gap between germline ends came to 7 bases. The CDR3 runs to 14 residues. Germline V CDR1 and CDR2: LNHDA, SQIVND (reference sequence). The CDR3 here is CASSIGGIQETQYF. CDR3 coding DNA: TGTGCCAGTAGTATAGGCGGCATCCAAGAGACCCAGTACTTC.

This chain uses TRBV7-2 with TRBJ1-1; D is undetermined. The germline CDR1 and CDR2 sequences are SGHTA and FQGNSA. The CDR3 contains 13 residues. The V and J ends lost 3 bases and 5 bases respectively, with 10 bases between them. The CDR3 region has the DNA TGTGCCAGCAGCTTGGTAGAGGAGACTGAAGCTTTCTTT. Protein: CASSLVEETEAFF.

This CDR3 is CASSIGGLAAGELFF. The CDR3 DNA follows: TGTGCCAGTAGTATAGGGGGACTAGCCGCCGGGGAGCTGTTTTTT. The genes are TRBV19 and TRBJ2-2, with TRBD2 matching over 9 bases. The CDR3 spans 15 residues. With 1 base clipped from V and 6 bases from J, the junction kept 3 bases outside the gene matches. Germline V lookup: CDR1 LNHDA, CDR2 SQIVND (reference sequence).